This T cell receptor (beta chain) was captured in a study of CD8 T cells in Susac syndrome. General observations from the study: Only a relatively small number of individuals were included in the TCR sequencing and HLA analysis.

An input of roughly 0.5 to 1 ug of RNA was subjected to reverse transcription using random hexamers. Amplification of TCR beta CDR3 was carried out by immunoSEQ multiplex PCR, which covered 54 Vbeta and 13 Jbeta segments. TCRdb passed the immunoSEQ multiplex PCR reads through MiXCR, listing each CDR3 protein once. This sample has tens of thousands of distinct CDR3 sequences; around 93% occur once, and the top ten carry 0.35% to 0.5%. Matching for age and sex applied to the controls, who were healthy donors. This CDR3 spans 15 amino acids. Looked up from germline, CDR1 is LGHNA and CDR2 is YNFKEQ. The V gene end was trimmed by 0 bases and the J gene end by 3 bases; junction bases not matched to a gene: 3. About this clonotype: Its antigen is unidentified.

Sequencing was carried out using CD8+ T cells from PBMCs. The source is a human donor in good health. The rearrangement joins TRBV4-2 to TRBJ2-3, with TRBD2 matching 7 bases. CDR3 region: CASSQDSGRTDTQYF. CDR3 nucleotides: TGTGCCAGCAGCCAAGATAGCGGGCGGACAGATACGCAGTATTTT.